This T cell receptor (beta chain) was sequenced in a study of shared clonotypes between healthy human individuals. As for the study in general: Ranging from 18 to 49 in age, donors were two women and a few men.

An approximately 200 ng quantity of DNA, roughly 32,000 T cell genomes, went into the sorted-subset replicate PCRs. Profiling relied on immunoSEQ multiplex PCR, and the TCRdb table lists in-frame clones only, not all of them. The sample has about 980,000 clones; approximately 76% are singletons. V was clipped by 1 base and J by 2 bases, with 10 bases between them. CDR3 length: 14 amino acids. Germline loops: CDR1 GTSNPN, CDR2 SVGIG (reference sequence). This chain joins TRBV30 and TRBJ2-3; D unclear. Material for sequencing was memory CD4+ T cells sorted from blood. The subset was: CD45RA-negative fraction. The sequence was collected from a man in his late teens or twenties in good health. DNA for the CDR3: TGTGCCTGGAGTGCGGACGGATACACAGATACGCAGTATTTT. Amino acids: CAWSADGYTDTQYF.